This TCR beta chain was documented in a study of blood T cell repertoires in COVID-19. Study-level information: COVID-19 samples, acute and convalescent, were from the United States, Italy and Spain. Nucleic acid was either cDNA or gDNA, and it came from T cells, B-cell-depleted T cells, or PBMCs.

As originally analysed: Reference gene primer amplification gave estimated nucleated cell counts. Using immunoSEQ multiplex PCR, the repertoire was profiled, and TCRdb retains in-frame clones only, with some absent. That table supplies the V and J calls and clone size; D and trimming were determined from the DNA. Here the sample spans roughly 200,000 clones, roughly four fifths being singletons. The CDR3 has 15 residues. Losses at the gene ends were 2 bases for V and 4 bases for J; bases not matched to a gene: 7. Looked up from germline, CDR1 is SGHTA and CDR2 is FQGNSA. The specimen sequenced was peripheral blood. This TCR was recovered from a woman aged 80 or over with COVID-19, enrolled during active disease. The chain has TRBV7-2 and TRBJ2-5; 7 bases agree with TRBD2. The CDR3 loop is CASSLRGRAGETQYF. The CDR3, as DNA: TGTGCCAGCAGCTTACGTGGGAGGGCCGGAGAGACCCAGTACTTC.